This is a list of T cell receptor beta chains from one sample in a study of blood T cell repertoires in COVID-19. Sequencing used immunoSEQ multiplex PCR; TCRdb keeps in-frame clones, though not all of them. Of roughly 200,000 clones in the sample, 75% to 90% are singletons; the top ten hold around 6.9%. The specimen was peripheral blood. The source is a man in his fifties or sixties with acute or convalescent COVID-19. The conserved cysteine and the conserved F or W are not part of the CDR3 here. Each record gives: V gene, CDR3 protein.

V gene: TRBV6-5; CDR3 protein: ASSYGLPSGANVLT
V gene: TRBV30; CDR3 protein: AWSVGRGNTEAF
V gene: TRBV5-1; CDR3 protein: ASSADIRNTGELF
V gene: TRBV7-2; CDR3 protein: ASSIQGSNTGELF
V gene: TRBV5-1; CDR3 protein: ASSQETGFFTEAF
V gene: TRBV6-6; CDR3 protein: ASSIDSYNEQF
V gene: TRBV6-2/TRBV6-3; CDR3 protein: ASSYWGQGSNQPQH
V gene: TRBV19; CDR3 protein: ASSPHGSGYTYNEQF
V gene: TRBV21-1; CDR3 protein: ASSPDRSYEQY
V gene: TRBV27; CDR3 protein: ASSLSGNSNEKLF
V gene: TRBV25-1; CDR3 protein: ASSESFGTGNNSPLH
V gene: TRBV6-5; CDR3 protein: ASSYSRTGYYEQY
V gene: TRBV3-1/TRBV3-2; CDR3 protein: ASSQGANLNTEAF
V gene: TRBV27; CDR3 protein: ASSLSRQSAEAF
V gene: TRBV12-3/TRBV12-4; CDR3 protein: ASTSTENTEAF
V gene: TRBV5-1; CDR3 protein: ASSLAEGAANEKLF
V gene: TRBV28; CDR3 protein: ASSRLAKNIQY
V gene: TRBV9; CDR3 protein: CRGTRSYEQY
V gene: TRBV7-9; CDR3 protein: ASSGQFTSGENNEQF
V gene: TRBV2; CDR3 protein: ASSVFSAGKETQY
V gene: TRBV5-4; CDR3 protein: ASTSTRHNEQF
V gene: TRBV9; CDR3 protein: ASSPRDIPETQY
V gene: TRBV7-8; CDR3 protein: ASSLFAGTANTEAF
V gene: TRBV28; CDR3 protein: ASSPGGGYNEQF
V gene: TRBV28; CDR3 protein: ASSPSLRGENTEAF
V gene: TRBV5-6; CDR3 protein: ASSQGNQPQH
V gene: TRBV3-1/TRBV3-2; CDR3 protein: ASSPDRDLVYGYT
V gene: TRBV7-8; CDR3 protein: ASSFHTDTQY
V gene: TRBV19; CDR3 protein: ASDRDREKSNQPQH
V gene: TRBV10-2; CDR3 protein: ASTGQPYGYT
V gene: TRBV6-5; CDR3 protein: ASSWGREPMNTEAF
V gene: TRBV14; CDR3 protein: ASSLGGGGEAF
V gene: TRBV19; CDR3 protein: ASLLRDPSTGANVLT
V gene: TRBV2; CDR3 protein: ASSLQGASNSPLH
V gene: TRBV20-1; CDR3 protein: SASGTDHYSPLH
V gene: TRBV2; CDR3 protein: ASSEPGQGVRGQY
V gene: TRBV19; CDR3 protein: ASSDGWGAEAF
V gene: TRBV19; CDR3 protein: ASSMSMDRVRYT
V gene: TRBV12-5; CDR3 protein: ASGLEGGTEAF
V gene: TRBV30; CDR3 protein: AWTIRGARSSYNEQF
V gene: TRBV28; CDR3 protein: ASRDWTGGYYGYT
V gene: TRBV27; CDR3 protein: ASRSGAGANYGYT
V gene: TRBV7-9; CDR3 protein: ASSSTGNTEAF
V gene: TRBV6-6; CDR3 protein: ASSYREIEKLF
V gene: TRBV10-3; CDR3 protein: AISGQEAYGGYT